These T cell receptor beta chains were read from a single sample in a study of metastatic and nonmetastatic thyroid tumors. TCRdb re-clonotyped the PCR reads through MiXCR. The sample carries 13,000 or so clones, roughly 28% recorded once. The sequenced sample consisted of blood. The receptor set was obtained from a female donor with papillary thyroid cancer or a benign thyroid nodule (not recorded which). Some clones in this sample may be carry-over from other donors' samples. CDR3s include the opening cysteine and the closing phenylalanine or tryptophan. The D gene is left open where the match is weak. Clone size is not always given. Where it is, it says once, few, many or a class for expanded clones.

TRBD2	TRBV6-2/TRBV6-3	TRBJ2-3	NA	CASSKRTSGSTDTQYF	TGTGCCAGCAGTAAACGGACTAGCGGGAGCACAGATACGCAGTATTTT
NA	TRBV15	TRBJ1-3	many	CATSRDGWVGNTIYF	TGTGCCACCAGCAGAGACGGGTGGGTCGGAAACACCATATATTTT
NA	TRBV12-5	TRBJ2-7	NA	CASDTGRGSSYEQYF	TGTGCTAGTGATACAGGTAGGGGAAGCTCCTACGAGCAGTACTTC
NA	TRBV20-1	TRBJ1-2	NA	CSARGIGSGDGYTF	TGCAGTGCTAGAGGCATAGGGTCAGGGGATGGCTACACCTTC
TRBD2	TRBV7-9	TRBJ2-2	medium-sized	CASRPRAGAGGELFF	TGTGCCAGCAGACCAAGAGCGGGAGCAGGAGGGGAGCTGTTTTTT
NA	TRBV4-3	TRBJ1-2	NA	CASSQAKLTGHGYTF	TGCGCCAGCAGCCAAGCGAAACTAACAGGGCACGGCTACACCTTC
NA	TRBV29-1	TRBJ1-2	few	CSVYGVEAATNYGYTF	TGCAGCGTTTACGGTGTGGAGGCTGCCACTAACTATGGCTACACCTTC
TRBD2	TRBV20-1	TRBJ2-1	NA	CSARLGTSGGANNEQFF	TGCAGTGCTAGACTCGGGACTAGCGGGGGGGCTAACAATGAGCAGTTCTTC
NA	TRBV18	TRBJ1-2	medium-sized	CASSLQGANYGYTF	TGTGCCAGCTCATTACAGGGAGCTAACTATGGCTACACCTTC
TRBD1	TRBV10-3	TRBJ2-7	few	CACRTPGGSSYEQYF	TGTGCCTGCAGGACCCCAGGGGGCAGCTCCTACGAGCAGTACTTC
NA	TRBV6-2/TRBV6-3	TRBJ2-1	few	CASTWGRSSEYEQFF	TGTGCCAGCACCTGGGGCAGGAGCTCGGAGTATGAGCAGTTCTTC
TRBD1	TRBV20-1	TRBJ2-5	medium-sized	CSVSQGAQETQYF	TGCAGTGTTTCACAGGGGGCTCAAGAGACCCAGTACTTC
NA	TRBV12-3/TRBV12-4	TRBJ2-1	NA	CASSQSRRGSEQFF	TGTGCCAGCAGCCAGAGCCGTCGAGGTAGTGAGCAGTTCTTC
TRBD1	TRBV6-2/TRBV6-3	TRBJ2-2	many	CASSLTGGVTGELFF	TGTGCCAGCAGTCTCACAGGGGGCGTCACCGGGGAGCTGTTTTTT
NA	TRBV7-9	TRBJ2-1	NA	CASSPRTDEQFF	TGTGCCAGCAGCCCCCGTACGGATGAGCAGTTCTTC
NA	TRBV12-5	TRBJ1-5	few	CASGFGTVGNQPKHF	TGTGCTAGTGGTTTCGGGACGGTGGGAAATCAGCCCAAGCATTTT
NA	TRBV2	TRBJ2-7	few	CASSEGGVRSYEQYF	TGTGCCAGCAGTGAAGGCGGGGTACGATCCTACGAGCAGTACTTC
NA	TRBV5-1	TRBJ2-1	NA	CASSLAGEQFF	TGCGCCAGCAGCTTAGCTGGTGAGCAGTTCTTC
TRBD2	TRBV7-7	TRBJ2-1	many	CASSLRYGTMNEQFF	TGTGCTAGCAGCTTAAGGTATGGGACTATGAATGAGCAGTTCTTC
TRBD2	TRBV30	TRBJ2-7	medium-sized	CAWRGTSGSYEQYF	TGTGCCTGGAGGGGGACTAGCGGCTCCTACGAGCAGTACTTC
NA	TRBV10-3	TRBJ1-2	few	CAIIGGSANYGYTF	TGTGCCATCATTGGGGGGTCAGCTAACTATGGCTACACCTTC
NA	TRBV7-2	TRBJ2-5	NA	CASSLGQGGTQETVYF	TGTGCCAGCAGCTTAGGGCAGGGGGGTACACAAGAGACCGTGTACTTC
NA	TRBV10-3	TRBJ1-4	NA	CAISESAYVGEKLFF	TGTGCCATCAGTGAGTCGGCATATGTTGGTGAAAAACTGTTTTTT
NA	TRBV5-8	TRBJ2-7	NA	CASSGTNYEQYF	TGTGCCAGCAGCGGGACAAACTACGAGCAGTACTTC